Presented here are 10 T cell receptor beta chains from one specimen sequenced in a study of shared clonotypes between healthy human individuals. The assay was immunoSEQ multiplex PCR, and TCRdb's table has in-frame clones only and misses some. The sample shows about a million clones, about 77% of them seen only once. What was sequenced was memory CD4+ T cells sorted from blood. Subset meaning: CD45RA-negative fraction. The receptors originated from a man aged 18 to 30 in good health.

Turning to this clone: Mismatch with germline at one junction end may stem from a read error. This sequence joins TRBV28 and TRBJ2-3; 8 bases map to TRBD2. Germline V gives CDR1 MDHEN, CDR2 SYDVKM. The CDR3 is 15 residues long. CDR3 region: CASSRAGGSRDTQYF. As DNA, the CDR3 is TGTGCCAGCAGTCGGGCGGGGGGCAGCAGAGATACGCAGTATTTT.

V gene TRBV6-5 combines with J gene TRBJ2-4; either TRBD1 or TRBD2 may fit D (7 bases each). CDR1 MNHEY and CDR2 SVGAGI come from the germline V gene. This CDR3 comprises 13 residues. V was cut by 10 bases and J by 3 bases, with 13 bases left in between. This CDR3 is CATSGDSKNIQYF. As DNA, the CDR3 is TGTGCCACCAGCGGGGACAGCAAAAACATTCAGTACTTC.

The rearrangement links TRBV4-1 to TRBJ2-1; D unclear. Germline V gene data show CDR1 as MGHRA and CDR2 as YSYEKL. The CDR3 runs 16 residues. Trimming cost V 1 base and J 4 bases, with 14 bases left between them. The CDR3 loop is CASSQVGRSAYNEQFF. DNA of the CDR3: TGCGCCAGCAGCCAAGTGGGCAGGTCCGCTTACAATGAGCAGTTCTTC.

This rearrangement joins TRBV10-2 to TRBJ1-1; 12 nucleotides agree with TRBD1. This CDR3 contains 16 residues. Germline CDR1 reads WSHSY; CDR2 reads SAAADI. V was clipped by 6 bases and J by 3 bases; unmatched bases: 8. The CDR3 loop reads CASRPGQGAVHTEAFF. Here the CDR3 DNA reads TGCGCCAGCAGGCCGGGACAGGGGGCCGTACACACTGAAGCTTTCTTT.

The chain links TRBV2 to TRBJ1-5; D gene ambiguous. CDR1 SNHLY and CDR2 FYNNEI come from the germline V gene. The CDR3 extends over 14 amino acids. Trimming pared 4 bases from V and 4 bases from J, leaving 11 bases between. The CDR3 here is CASSVQATNQPQHF. The CDR3 DNA reads as TGTGCCAGCAGTGTCCAGGCGACTAATCAGCCCCAGCATTTT.

This clone was counted only a few times. J is TRBJ1-3 and V is TRBV30; D uncertain. This CDR3 is built from 16 residues. Germline values: CDR1 GTSNPN, CDR2 SVGIG (reference sequence). With 2 bases removed from V and 4 bases from J, the gap between germline ends came to 18 bases. For the CDR3, the DNA is TGTGCCTGGAGTCTTGTGGGGTCCTTCTCGGGAAACACCATATATTTT. Translation: CAWSLVGSFSGNTIYF.

This chain uses TRBV7-9 with TRBJ2-5; 10 nucleotides align to TRBD2. With V trimmed by 4 bases and J by 5 bases, 7 bases remained unmatched. This CDR3 contains 15 residues. CDR1 is SEHNR and CDR2 is FQNEAQ in the germline V gene (reference sequence). The CDR3 region has the DNA TGTGCCAGCAGCTCGGCTAGCGGGAGTCTGGAGACCCAGTACTTC. Amino acids: CASSSASGSLETQYF.

This chain connects TRBV7-2 to TRBJ1-5; tentative D call: TRBD1 (6 bases). This CDR3 is 16 amino acids long. Trimming left V 5 bases short and J 0 bases short, with 14 bases between. The germline CDR1 and CDR2 sequences are SGHTA and FQGNSA. This chain's CDR3 is CASSAHTGNSNQPQHF. The CDR3 DNA is TGTGCCAGCAGCGCCCACACAGGGAATAGCAATCAGCCCCAGCATTTT.

V gene TRBV19 combines with J gene TRBJ2-7; D possibly matches TRBD1 or TRBD2 (5 bases each). CDR1 and CDR2 from the germline V gene are LNHDA and SQIVND (reference sequence). Deletions cut 4 bases from V and 4 bases from J, with 17 bases between. CDR3 length: 15 residues. CDR3 sequence reads: CASSTSWGFGYEQYF. The CDR3 DNA reads TGTGCCAGTAGTACCTCCTGGGGGTTTGGTTACGAGCAGTACTTC.

As DNA, the CDR3 is TGTGCCAGCAGTAAGGCCCGGAACACCGGGGAGCTGTTTTTT. Its translation: CASSKARNTGELFF. The chain employs TRBV2 and TRBJ2-2; D not resolved. The CDR3 totals 14 residues. Trimming took off 5 bases at V and 1 base at J, with 8 bases between the two ends. Germline CDR1 SNHLY, CDR2 FYNNEI.